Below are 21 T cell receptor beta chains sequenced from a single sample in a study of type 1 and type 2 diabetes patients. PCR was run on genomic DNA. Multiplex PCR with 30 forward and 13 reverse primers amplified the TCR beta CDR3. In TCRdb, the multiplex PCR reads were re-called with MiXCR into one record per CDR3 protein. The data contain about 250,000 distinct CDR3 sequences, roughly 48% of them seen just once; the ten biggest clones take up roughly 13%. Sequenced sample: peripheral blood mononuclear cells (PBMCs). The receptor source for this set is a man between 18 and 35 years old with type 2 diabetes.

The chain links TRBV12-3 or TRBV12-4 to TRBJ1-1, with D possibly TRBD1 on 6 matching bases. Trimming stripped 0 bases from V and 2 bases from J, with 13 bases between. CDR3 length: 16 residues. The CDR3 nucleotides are TGTGCCAGCAGTTTAGCGGCCCCACAGGGAAACACTGAAGCTTTCTTT. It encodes CASSLAAPQGNTEAFF.

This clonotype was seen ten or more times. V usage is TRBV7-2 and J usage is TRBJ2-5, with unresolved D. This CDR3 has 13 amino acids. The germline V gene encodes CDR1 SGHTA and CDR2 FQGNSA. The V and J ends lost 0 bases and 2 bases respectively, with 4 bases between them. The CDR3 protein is CASSLARQETQYF. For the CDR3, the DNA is TGTGCCAGCAGCTTAGCCAGACAAGAGACCCAGTACTTC.

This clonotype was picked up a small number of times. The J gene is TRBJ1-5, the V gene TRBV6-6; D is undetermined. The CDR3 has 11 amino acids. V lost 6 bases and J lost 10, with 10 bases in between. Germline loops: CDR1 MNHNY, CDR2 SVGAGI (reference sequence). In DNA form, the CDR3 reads TGTGCCAGCAGCCCGGGGAATCCCCAGCATTTT. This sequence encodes CASSPGNPQHF.

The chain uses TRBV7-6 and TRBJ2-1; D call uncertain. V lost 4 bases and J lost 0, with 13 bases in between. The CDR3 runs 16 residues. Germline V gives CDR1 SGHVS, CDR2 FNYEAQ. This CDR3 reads CASSSYDSSSYNEQFF. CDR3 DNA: TGTGCCAGCAGCTCATACGACTCCTCCTCCTACAATGAGCAGTTCTTC.

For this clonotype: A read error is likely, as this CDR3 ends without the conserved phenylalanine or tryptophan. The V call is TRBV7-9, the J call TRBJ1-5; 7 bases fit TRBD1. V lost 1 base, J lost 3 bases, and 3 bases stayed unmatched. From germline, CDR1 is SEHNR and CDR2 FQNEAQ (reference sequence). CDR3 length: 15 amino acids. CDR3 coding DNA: TGTGCCAGCAGCTTAGGGACAGGCTACAATCAGCCCCAGCATCTT. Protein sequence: CASSLGTGYNQPQHL.

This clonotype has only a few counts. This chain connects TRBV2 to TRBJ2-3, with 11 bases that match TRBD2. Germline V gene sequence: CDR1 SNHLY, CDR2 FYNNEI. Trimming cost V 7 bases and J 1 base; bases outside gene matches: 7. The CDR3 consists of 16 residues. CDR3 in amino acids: CASKGLGLAGTDTQYF. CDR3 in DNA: TGTGCCAGCAAGGGGCTGGGACTAGCGGGCACAGATACGCAGTATTTT.

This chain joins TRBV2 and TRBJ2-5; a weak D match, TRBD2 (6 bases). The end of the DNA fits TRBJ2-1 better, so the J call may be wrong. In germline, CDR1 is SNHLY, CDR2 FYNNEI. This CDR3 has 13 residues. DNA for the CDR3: TGTGCCAGCAGCGGGTCCCCGGGGGATGAGCAGTTCTTC. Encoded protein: CASSGSPGDEQFF.

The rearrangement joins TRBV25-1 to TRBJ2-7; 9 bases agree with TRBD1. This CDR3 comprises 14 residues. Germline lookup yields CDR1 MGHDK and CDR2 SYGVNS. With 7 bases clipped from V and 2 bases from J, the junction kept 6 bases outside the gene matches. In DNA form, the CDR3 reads TGTGCCAGCACGGAAGGGACAGGGACCTACGAGCAGTACTTC. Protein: CASTEGTGTYEQYF.

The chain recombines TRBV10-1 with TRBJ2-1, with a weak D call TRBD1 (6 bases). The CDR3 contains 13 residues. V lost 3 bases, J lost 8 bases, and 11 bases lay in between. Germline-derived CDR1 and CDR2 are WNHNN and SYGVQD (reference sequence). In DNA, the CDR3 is TGCGCCAGCAGTGACACAGGGTTCTATGAGCAGTTCTTC. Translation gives CASSDTGFYEQFF.

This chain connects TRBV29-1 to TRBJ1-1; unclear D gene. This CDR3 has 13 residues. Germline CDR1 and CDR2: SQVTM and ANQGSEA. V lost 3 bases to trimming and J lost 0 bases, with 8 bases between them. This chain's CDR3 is CSVDRQVNTEAFF. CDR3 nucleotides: TGCAGCGTTGATCGGCAGGTGAACACTGAAGCTTTCTTT.

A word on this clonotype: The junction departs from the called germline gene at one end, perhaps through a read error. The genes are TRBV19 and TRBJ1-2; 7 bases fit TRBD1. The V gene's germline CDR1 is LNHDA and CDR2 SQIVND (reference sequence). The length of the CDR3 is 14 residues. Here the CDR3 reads CASDPAGGSYSYTF. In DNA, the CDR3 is TGTGCCAGTGACCCCGCAGGGGGATCCTATAGCTACACCTTC.

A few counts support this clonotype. In nucleotides, the CDR3 is TGTGCCAGCAGCTTATCGGCAACAGCTCGCGAAAAACTGTTTTTT. Residues: CASSLSATAREKLFF. This chain uses TRBV7-6 with TRBJ1-4; D unresolved. This CDR3 has 15 amino acids. Between the trimmed V and J ends, which lost 2 bases and 8 bases, there was a span of 15 bases. CDR1 is SGHVS and CDR2 is FNYEAQ in the germline V gene.

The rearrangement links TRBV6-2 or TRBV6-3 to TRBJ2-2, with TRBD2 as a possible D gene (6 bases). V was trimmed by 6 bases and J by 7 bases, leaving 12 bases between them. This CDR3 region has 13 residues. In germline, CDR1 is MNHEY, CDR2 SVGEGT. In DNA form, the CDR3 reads TGTGCCAGCAGAGGGGACTCACACGGGGAGCTGTTTTTT. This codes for CASRGDSHGELFF.

This chain's CDR3 is CASSPSGSSETQYF. The CDR3 DNA follows: TGTGCCAGCAGCCCTAGCGGGAGTTCAGAGACCCAGTACTTC. J is TRBJ2-5 and V is TRBV7-3; 10 positions match TRBD2. The CDR3 sequence is 14 residues long. After removal of 5 bases from V and 4 bases from J, the junction contained 4 bases not matched to a gene. From germline, CDR1 is SGHTA and CDR2 FQGTGA.

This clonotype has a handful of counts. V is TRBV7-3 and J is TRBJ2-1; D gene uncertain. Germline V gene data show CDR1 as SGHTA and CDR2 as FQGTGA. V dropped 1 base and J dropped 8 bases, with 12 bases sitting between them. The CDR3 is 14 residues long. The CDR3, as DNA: TGTGCCAGCAGCTTAAGTAGGGCCTCCGATGAGCAGTTCTTC. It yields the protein CASSLSRASDEQFF.

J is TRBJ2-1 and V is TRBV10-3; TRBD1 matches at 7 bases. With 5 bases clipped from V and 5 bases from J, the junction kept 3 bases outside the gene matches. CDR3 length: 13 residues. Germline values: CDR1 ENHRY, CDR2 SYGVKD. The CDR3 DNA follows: TGTGCCATCAGTCGGGACAGTGACAATGAGCAGTTCTTC. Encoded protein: CAISRDSDNEQFF.

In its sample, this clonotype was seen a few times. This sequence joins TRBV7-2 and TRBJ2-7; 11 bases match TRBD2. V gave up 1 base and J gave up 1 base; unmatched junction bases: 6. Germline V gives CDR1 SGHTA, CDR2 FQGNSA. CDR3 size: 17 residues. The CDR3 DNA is TGTGCCAGCAGCTTAGTGGCTAGCGGGGGGTCATCCTACGAGCAGTACTTC. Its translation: CASSLVASGGSSYEQYF. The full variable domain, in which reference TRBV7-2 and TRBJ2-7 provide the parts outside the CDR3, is GAGVSQSPSNKVTEKGKDVELRCDPISGHTALYWYRQSLGQGLEFLIYFQGNSAPDKSGLPSDRFSAERTGGSVSTLTIQRTQQEDSAVYLCASSLVASGGSSYEQYFGPGTRLTVT.

The CDR3 DNA is TGTGCCAGCTCACCCGGACTAGCGGGAGATCGCTACGAGCAGTACTTC. This gives the protein CASSPGLAGDRYEQYF. The V and J genes are TRBV18 and TRBJ2-7, with 13 positions matching TRBD2. With V trimmed by 3 bases and J by 3 bases, 5 bases remained unmatched. The CDR3 is made up of 16 amino acids. Germline assignment: CDR1 KGHSH and CDR2 LQKENI.

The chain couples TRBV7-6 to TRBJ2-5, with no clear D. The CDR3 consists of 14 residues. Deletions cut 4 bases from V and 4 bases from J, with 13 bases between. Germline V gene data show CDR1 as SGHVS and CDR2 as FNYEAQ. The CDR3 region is CASSSGPGAETQYF. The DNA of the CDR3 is TGTGCCAGCAGCTCCGGCCCCGGTGCAGAGACCCAGTACTTC.

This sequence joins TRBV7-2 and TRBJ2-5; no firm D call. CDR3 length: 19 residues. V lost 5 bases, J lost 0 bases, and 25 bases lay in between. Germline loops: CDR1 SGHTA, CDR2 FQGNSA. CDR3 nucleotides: TGTGCCAGCAGCCAAGGCCGGGTCGGCGATAACCCGTACCAAGAGACCCAGTACTTC. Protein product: CASSQGRVGDNPYQETQYF.

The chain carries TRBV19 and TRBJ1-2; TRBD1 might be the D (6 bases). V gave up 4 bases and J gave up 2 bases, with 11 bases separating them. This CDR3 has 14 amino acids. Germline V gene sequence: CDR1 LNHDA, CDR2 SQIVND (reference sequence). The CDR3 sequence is CASSTGQPNYGYTF. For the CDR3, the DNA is TGTGCCAGTAGTACCGGACAGCCGAACTATGGCTACACCTTC.